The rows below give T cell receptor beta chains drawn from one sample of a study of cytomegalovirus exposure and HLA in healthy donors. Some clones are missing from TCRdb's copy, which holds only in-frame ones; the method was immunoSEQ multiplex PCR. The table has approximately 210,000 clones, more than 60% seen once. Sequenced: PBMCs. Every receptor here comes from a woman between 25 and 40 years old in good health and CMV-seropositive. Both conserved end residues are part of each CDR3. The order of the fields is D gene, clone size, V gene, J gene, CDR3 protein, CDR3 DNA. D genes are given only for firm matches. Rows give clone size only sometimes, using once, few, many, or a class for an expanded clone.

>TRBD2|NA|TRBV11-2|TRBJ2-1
CASSLRGESDEQFF
TGTGCCAGCAGCCTCCGGGGGGAGAGTGATGAGCAGTTCTTC
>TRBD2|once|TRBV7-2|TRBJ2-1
CASSTLASGGAFYEQFF
TGTGCCAGCAGCACTTTGGCTAGCGGGGGGGCTTTCTATGAGCAGTTCTTC
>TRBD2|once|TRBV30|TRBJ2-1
CAWSVGLAGGRGSYNEQFF
TGTGCCTGGAGTGTAGGGCTAGCGGGAGGTAGGGGGTCCTACAATGAGCAGTTCTTC
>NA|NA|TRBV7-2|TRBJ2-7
CASGGGRSYEQYF
TGTGCCAGCGGAGGAGGGCGGTCCTACGAGCAGTACTTC
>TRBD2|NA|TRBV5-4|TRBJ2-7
CASSLQQSRLAGVYEQYF
TGTGCCAGCAGCTTGCAACAGTCCAGACTAGCGGGAGTCTACGAGCAGTACTTC
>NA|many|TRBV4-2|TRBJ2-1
CASTGDWGVYNEQFF
TGTGCCAGCACCGGAGACTGGGGGGTCTACAATGAGCAGTTCTTC
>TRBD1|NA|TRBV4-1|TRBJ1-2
CASSRPGQLNYGYTF
TGCGCCAGCAGCCGACCGGGACAGCTTAACTATGGCTACACCTTC
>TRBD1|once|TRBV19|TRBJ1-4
CASSIVGQGNSELFF
TGTGCCAGTAGTATAGTTGGACAGGGGAATTCGGAACTGTTTTTT
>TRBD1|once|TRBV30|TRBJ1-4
CAWNFRGAVKKKLFF
TGTGCCTGGAACTTCAGGGGGGCAGTGAAAAAAAAACTGTTTTTT
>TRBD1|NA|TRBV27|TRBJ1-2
CASSASGTGILYGYTF
TGTGCCAGCAGTGCCTCCGGGACAGGGATTTTGTATGGCTACACCTTC
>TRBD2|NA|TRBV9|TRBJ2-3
CASSTGLAGVDTQYF
TGTGCCAGCAGCACCGGACTAGCGGGAGTAGATACGCAGTATTTT
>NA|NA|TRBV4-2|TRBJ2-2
CASSQDSGTGELFF
TGTGCCAGCAGCCAAGATTCCGGCACCGGGGAGCTGTTTTTT
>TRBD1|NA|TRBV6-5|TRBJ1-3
CASSYSTGAGNTIYF
TGTGCCAGCAGTTACTCTACAGGGGCCGGAAACACCATATATTTT
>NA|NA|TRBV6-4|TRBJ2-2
CASSDSELDTGELFF
TGTGCCAGCAGTGACTCAGAACTCGACACCGGGGAGCTGTTTTTT
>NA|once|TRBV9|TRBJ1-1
CASSVMGAEAFF
TGTGCCAGCAGCGTTATGGGCGCTGAAGCTTTCTTT
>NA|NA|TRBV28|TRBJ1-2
CASSRRQFYGYTF
TGTGCCAGCAGCCGCCGCCAGTTTTATGGCTACACCTTC
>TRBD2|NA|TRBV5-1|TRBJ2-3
CASSLVGLAGGSSDTQYF
TGCGCCAGCAGCTTGGTTGGACTAGCGGGGGGGAGCTCAGATACGCAGTATTTT
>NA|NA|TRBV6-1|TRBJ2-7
CASSVERGTAGVEQYF
TGTGCCAGCAGTGTCGAACGCGGGACAGCGGGGGTCGAGCAGTACTTC
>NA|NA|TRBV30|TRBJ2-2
CAWSHTFTGELFF
TGTGCCTGGAGTCATACTTTCACCGGGGAGCTGTTTTTT
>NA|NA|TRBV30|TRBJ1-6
CAWRGIAGAHNSPLHF
TGTGCCTGGAGAGGAATCGCAGGGGCCCATAATTCACCCCTCCACTTT
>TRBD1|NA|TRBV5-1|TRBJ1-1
CASSFTGQGGTEAFF
TGCGCCAGCAGCTTCACTGGACAGGGCGGGACTGAAGCTTTCTTT
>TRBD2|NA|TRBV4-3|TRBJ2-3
CASSRAYGGGSTDTQYF
TGCGCCAGCAGCCGGGCGTACGGGGGAGGGAGCACAGATACGCAGTATTTT
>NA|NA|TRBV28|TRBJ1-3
CASSLPGVAVSGNTIYF
TGTGCCAGCAGTTTACCCGGCGTAGCAGTCTCTGGAAACACCATATATTTT
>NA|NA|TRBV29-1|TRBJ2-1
CSVEWEGVRYNEQFF
TGCAGCGTTGAATGGGAGGGGGTCAGGTACAATGAGCAGTTCTTC
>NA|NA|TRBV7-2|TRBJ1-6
CASSFFVESSPLHF
TGTGCCAGCAGCTTTTTTGTTGAGAGTTCACCCCTCCACTTT
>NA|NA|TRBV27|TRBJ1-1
CASSLIRGGTEAFF
TGTGCCAGCAGTCTTATCCGGGGGGGGACTGAAGCTTTCTTT
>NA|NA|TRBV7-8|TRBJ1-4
CATSRGFTATNEKLFF
TGTGCCACTTCTAGGGGGTTTACTGCAACTAATGAAAAACTGTTTTTT
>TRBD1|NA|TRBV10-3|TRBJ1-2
CAISSEQGVYGYTF
TGTGCCATCAGTAGTGAACAGGGGGTCTATGGCTACACCTTC
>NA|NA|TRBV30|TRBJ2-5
CAWNRVLGETQYF
TGTGCCTGGAACAGGGTCTTAGGGGAGACCCAGTACTTC
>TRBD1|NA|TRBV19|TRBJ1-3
CASGTGAGNTIYF
TGTGCCAGTGGGACAGGGGCTGGAAACACCATATATTTT
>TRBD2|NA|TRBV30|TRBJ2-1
CAWSRQTGGAFF
TGTGCCTGGAGTCGACAGACGGGGGGGGCGTTCTTC
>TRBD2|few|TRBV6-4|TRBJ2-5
CASTLPTRTSSETQYF
TGTGCCAGCACCTTACCCACACGGACTAGCTCAGAGACCCAGTACTTC